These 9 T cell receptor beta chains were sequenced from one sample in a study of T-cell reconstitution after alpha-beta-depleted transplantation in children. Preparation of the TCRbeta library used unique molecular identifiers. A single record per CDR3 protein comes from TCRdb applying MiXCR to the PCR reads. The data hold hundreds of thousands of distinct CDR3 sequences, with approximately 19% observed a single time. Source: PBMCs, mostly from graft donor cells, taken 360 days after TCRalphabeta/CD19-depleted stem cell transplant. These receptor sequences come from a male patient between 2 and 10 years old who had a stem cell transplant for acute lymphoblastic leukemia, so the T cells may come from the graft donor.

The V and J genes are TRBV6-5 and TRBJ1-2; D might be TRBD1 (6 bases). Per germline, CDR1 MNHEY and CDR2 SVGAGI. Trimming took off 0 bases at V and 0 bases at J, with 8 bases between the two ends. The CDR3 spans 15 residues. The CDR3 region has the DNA TGTGCCAGCAGTTACTCGGGGGGCCCTAACTATGGCTACACCTTC. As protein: CASSYSGGPNYGYTF.

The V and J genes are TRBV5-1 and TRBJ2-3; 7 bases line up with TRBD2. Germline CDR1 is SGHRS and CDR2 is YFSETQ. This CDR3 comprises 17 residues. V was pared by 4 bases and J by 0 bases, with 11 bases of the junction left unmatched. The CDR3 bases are TGCGCCAGCAGCCGGATTTCTAGCGGCACTAGCACAGATACGCAGTATTTT. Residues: CASSRISSGTSTDTQYF.

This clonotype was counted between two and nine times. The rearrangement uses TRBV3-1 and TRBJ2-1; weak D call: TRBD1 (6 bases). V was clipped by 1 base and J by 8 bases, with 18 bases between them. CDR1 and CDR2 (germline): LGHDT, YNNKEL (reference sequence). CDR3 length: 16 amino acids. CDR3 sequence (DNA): TGTGCCAGCAGCCAAGTAGGAGACAGGTCTTGGGATGAGCAGTTCTTC. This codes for CASSQVGDRSWDEQFF.

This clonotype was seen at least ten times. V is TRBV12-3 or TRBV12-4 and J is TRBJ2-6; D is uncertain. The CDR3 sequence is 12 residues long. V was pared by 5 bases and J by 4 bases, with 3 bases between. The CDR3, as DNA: TGTGCCAGCAGTGCGGGGGCCAACGTCCTGACTTTC. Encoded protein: CASSAGANVLTF.

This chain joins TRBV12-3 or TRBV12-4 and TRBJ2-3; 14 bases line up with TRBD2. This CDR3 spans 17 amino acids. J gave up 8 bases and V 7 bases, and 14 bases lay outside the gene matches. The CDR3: CASNLFGTSGRGFTQYF. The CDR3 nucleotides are TGTGCCAGCAACCTCTTCGGGACTAGCGGGAGAGGTTTTACGCAGTATTTT.

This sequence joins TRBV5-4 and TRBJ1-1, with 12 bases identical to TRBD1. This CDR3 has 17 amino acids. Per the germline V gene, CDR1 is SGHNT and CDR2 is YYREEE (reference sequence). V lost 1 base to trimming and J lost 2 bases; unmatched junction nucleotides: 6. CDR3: CASSLLGTGGPNTEAFF. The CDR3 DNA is TGTGCCAGCAGCTTGTTGGGGACAGGGGGCCCTAACACTGAAGCTTTCTTT.

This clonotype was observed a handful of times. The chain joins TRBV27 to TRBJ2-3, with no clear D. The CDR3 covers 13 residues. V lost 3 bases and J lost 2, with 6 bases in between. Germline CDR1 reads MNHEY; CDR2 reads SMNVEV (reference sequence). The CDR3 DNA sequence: TGTGCCAGCAGTTTTATCCCCACAGATACGCAGTATTTT. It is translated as CASSFIPTDTQYF.

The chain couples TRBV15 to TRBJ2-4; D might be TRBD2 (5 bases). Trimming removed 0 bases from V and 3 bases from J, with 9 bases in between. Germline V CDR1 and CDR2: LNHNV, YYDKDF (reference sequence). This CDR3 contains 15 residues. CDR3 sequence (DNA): TGTGCCACCAGCAGAGACTGGACTGTCAAAAACATTCAGTACTTC. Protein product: CATSRDWTVKNIQYF.

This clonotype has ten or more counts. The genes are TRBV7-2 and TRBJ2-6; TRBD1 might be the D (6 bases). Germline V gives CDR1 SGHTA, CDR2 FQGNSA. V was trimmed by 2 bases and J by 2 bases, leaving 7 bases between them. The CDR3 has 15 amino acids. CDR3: CASSLQGTGANVLTF. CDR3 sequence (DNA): TGTGCCAGCAGCTTACAGGGGACTGGGGCCAACGTCCTGACTTTC.